This TCR beta chain was profiled in a study of cytomegalovirus exposure and HLA in healthy donors. The primer mix had 60 Vbeta and 13 Jbeta primers. Method: immunoSEQ multiplex PCR; TCRdb's copy keeps in-frame clones and lacks some. The sample lists over 100,000 clones; 65% to 80% were seen once. CDR1 is SGHTA and CDR2 is FQGNSA in the germline V gene. V was shortened by 8 bases and J by 1 base, with 12 bases between the two germline ends. CDR3 length: 14 residues. The receptor was isolated from a male donor in good health and CMV-seropositive. The sample consisted of PBMCs. This sequence joins TRBV7-2 and TRBJ1-3, with D possibly matching TRBD1 (6 bases). In nucleotides, the CDR3 is TGTGCCAGCGTAAACAGGGTTTCTGGAAACACCATATATTTT. It yields the protein CASVNRVSGNTIYF.